These 18 T cell receptor beta chains originate from one sample sequenced in a study of CD8 T cells in Susac syndrome. A quantity of 0.5 to 1 ug RNA underwent reverse transcription using random hexamers. Each CDR3 protein is one row after TCRdb ran MiXCR on the immunoSEQ multiplex PCR reads. The sample carries about 210,000 distinct CDR3 sequences, 95% recorded once. Sample: CD4+ T cells from PBMCs. Source of these receptors: a human donor with multiple sclerosis.

This chain uses TRBV12-3 or TRBV12-4 with TRBJ1-2; TRBD1 matches at 7 bases. The CDR3 is 13 amino acids. V lost 3 bases, J lost 7 bases, and 5 bases stayed unmatched. In nucleotides, the CDR3 is TGTGCCAGCAGTTTGTTCGACAGGGCTGGCTACACCTTC. Protein sequence: CASSLFDRAGYTF.

This sequence joins TRBV2 and TRBJ1-1, with D unclear. The CDR3 sequence is 15 residues long. Germline CDR1 SNHLY, CDR2 FYNNEI. Trimming removed 2 bases at V and 0 bases at J, with 10 bases between. CDR3 loop: CASSESRSMNTEAFF. CDR3 DNA: TGTGCCAGCAGTGAATCCAGGTCAATGAACACTGAAGCTTTCTTT.

The rearrangement links TRBV7-2 to TRBJ1-2; D gene ambiguous. This CDR3 has 14 amino acids. Per the germline V gene, CDR1 is SGHTA and CDR2 is FQGNSA. Between the trimmed V and J ends, which lost 1 base and 7 bases, there was a span of 13 bases. CDR3 in amino acids: CASSLVSWGGGYTF. The CDR3, as DNA: TGTGCCAGCAGCTTAGTCTCGTGGGGAGGTGGCTACACCTTC.

The chain uses TRBV9 and TRBJ2-1; D not resolved. Germline V CDR1 and CDR2: SGDLS, YYNGEE. V was shortened by 3 bases and J by 0 bases, with 7 bases between the two germline ends. The CDR3 has 14 amino acids. CDR3 DNA sequence: TGTGCCAGCAGCGCGGCCTCCTCCTACAATGAGCAGTTCTTC. Amino acids: CASSAASSYNEQFF.

The rearrangement joins TRBV5-6 to TRBJ2-4; D uncertain. This CDR3 spans 14 amino acids. Germline CDR1 is SGHDT and CDR2 is YYEEEE. V gave up 2 bases and J gave up 6 bases, with 12 bases separating them. Here the CDR3 reads CASSFLGLGNIQYF. The DNA of the CDR3 is TGTGCCAGCAGCTTCTTGGGATTGGGAAACATTCAGTACTTC.

V and J are TRBV27 and TRBJ2-7, with TRBD2 identical over 8 bases. Germline CDR1 is MNHEY and CDR2 is SMNVEV (reference sequence). Trimming at V came to 4 bases and at J to 2 bases, leaving 13 bases not matched to a gene. The CDR3 spans 17 residues. The CDR3 DNA reads TGTGCCAGCAGTTCACCCCGTACTAGCGGATCGCCCTACGAGCAGTACTTC. Translating it yields CASSSPRTSGSPYEQYF.

This chain uses TRBV10-3 with TRBJ1-6; D gene unclear. The CDR3 totals 13 residues. CDR1 ENHRY and CDR2 SYGVKD come from the germline V gene. V was pared by 4 bases and J by 8 bases, with 9 bases between. The CDR3 is CAISGRGHSPLHF. CDR3 sequence (DNA): TGTGCCATCAGTGGCCGTGGTCATTCACCCCTCCACTTT.

The chain carries TRBV20-1 and TRBJ1-1, with TRBD1 as a possible D gene (5 bases). Between the trimmed V and J ends, which lost 2 bases and 3 bases, there was a span of 7 bases. The CDR3 loop spans 12 amino acids. From germline, CDR1 is DFQATT and CDR2 SNEGSKA (reference sequence). The CDR3 region is CSARLRDTEAFF. The DNA for the CDR3 is TGCAGTGCTAGACTCAGGGACACTGAAGCTTTCTTT.

The chain is built from TRBV2 and TRBJ2-7; perhaps TRBD1 as D (5 bases). The germline CDR1 and CDR2 sequences are SNHLY and FYNNEI. The V and J ends lost 6 bases and 10 bases respectively, with 19 bases between them. CDR3 length: 13 amino acids. The CDR3 DNA reads as TGTGCCAGCAGCACAGGACGTACGGCGCGCCAGTACTTC. It codes for CASSTGRTARQYF.

This chain connects TRBV29-1 to TRBJ2-3; TRBD2 agrees at 11 bases. In germline, CDR1 is SQVTM, CDR2 ANQGSEA. The CDR3 consists of 14 residues. V was clipped by 4 bases and J by 2 bases; unmatched bases: 2. This chain's CDR3 is CSVVAGGLTDTQYF. CDR3 in DNA: TGCAGCGTTGTAGCGGGAGGGCTCACAGATACGCAGTATTTT.

The chain is built from TRBV5-4 and TRBJ2-3, with 13 bases identical to TRBD2. V dropped 5 bases and J dropped 0; count of bases not matched to a gene: 3. This CDR3 region has 16 residues. Germline CDR1 SGHNT, CDR2 YYREEE (reference sequence). The CDR3 DNA sequence: TGTGCCAGCAGTCCACTAGCGGGAGGGAGCACAGATACGCAGTATTTT. Translation: CASSPLAGGSTDTQYF.

CDR3 protein: CASIRNGGWGYTF. DNA of the CDR3: TGTGCCAGCATTCGCAACGGGGGCTGGGGCTACACCTTC. This chain uses TRBV2 with TRBJ1-2; a possible D gene is TRBD1 (6 bases). Germline V gene data show CDR1 as SNHLY and CDR2 as FYNNEI. This CDR3 has 13 residues. The V end was cut by 7 bases, the J end by 8 bases, with 17 bases between.

The chain employs TRBV19 and TRBJ1-2; no clear D. Germline lookup yields CDR1 LNHDA and CDR2 SQIVND (reference sequence). V was shortened by 6 bases and J by 4 bases, with 12 bases between the two germline ends. This CDR3 is built from 13 residues. The CDR3 protein is CASRGSGVYGYTF. CDR3 bases: TGTGCCAGTAGAGGTTCCGGGGTCTATGGCTACACCTTC.

The chain has TRBV29-1 and TRBJ1-1; D is uncertain. The CDR3 has 13 amino acids. CDR1 SQVTM and CDR2 ANQGSEA come from the germline V gene. V lost 4 bases, J lost 1 base, and 10 bases lay in between. The CDR3 DNA follows: TGCAGCGTTGCCCAGATCAAGAACACTGAAGCTTTCTTT. This translates into CSVAQIKNTEAFF.

The chain links TRBV6-1 to TRBJ1-1, with 8 bases matching TRBD1. J lost 1 base, V lost 7 bases, and 8 bases had no gene match. Germline lookup yields CDR1 MNHNS and CDR2 SASEGT. The CDR3 is made up of 15 amino acids. CDR3 amino acids: CASKDRVWGNTEAFF. Written as DNA, the CDR3 is TGTGCCAGCAAGGACAGGGTCTGGGGGAACACTGAAGCTTTCTTT.

The gene calls are TRBV20-1 and TRBJ2-3, with D possibly matching TRBD2 (7 bases). This CDR3 is 14 amino acids long. Looked up from germline, CDR1 is DFQATT and CDR2 is SNEGSKA (reference sequence). V gave up 6 bases and J gave up 5 bases, with 18 bases separating them. CDR3 bases: TGCAGTGCAACGAGGGGGGGGGCTTTAGATACGCAGTATTTT. The encoded protein is CSATRGGALDTQYF.

V is TRBV28 and J is TRBJ2-7; no definite D call. V lost 6 bases and J 2 bases, leaving 14 bases between the germline ends. This CDR3 has 14 amino acids. The germline V gene encodes CDR1 MDHEN and CDR2 SYDVKM. CDR3 protein: CASRRSPEAYEQYF. CDR3 sequence (DNA): TGTGCCAGCAGAAGGTCTCCAGAAGCCTACGAGCAGTACTTC.

The chain uses TRBV7-3 and TRBJ1-2, with a weak D call TRBD1 (5 bases). Germline values: CDR1 SGHTA, CDR2 FQGTGA. Trimming removed 5 bases from V and 10 bases from J, with 17 bases in between. The CDR3 is 13 residues long. The CDR3 protein is CASSPTTGTYYTF. CDR3 nucleotide sequence: TGTGCCAGCAGCCCCACAACTGGGACCTACTACACCTTC.